The entry below describes one T cell receptor beta chain. This sample was included in a study of human T cells and chemical hapten exposure. The V gene lost 3 bases and the J gene lost 0 bases, with 17 bases spanning the gap. This CDR3 is 17 amino acids long. Per the germline V gene, CDR1 is SGHVS and CDR2 is FQNEAQ. TCRdb re-called the RACE reads through MiXCR, storing one row per CDR3 protein. Seen here are 300,000 to 450,000 distinct CDR3 sequences, about 5% observed once, and the top ten hold around 8%. Time point in this sample: pre-sensitization, week 0. Stated treatment: therapeutic diphenylcyclopropenone sensitization with weekly scalp DPC.

The receptor comes from a woman younger than 30 with alopecia areata. Some clones in this sample may be carry-over from other donors' samples. The chain carries TRBV7-8 and TRBJ1-1; a weak D match, TRBD1 (5 bases). The sample here was whole blood, taken in connection with sensitization to the hapten diphenylcyclopropenone (DPC). The chain's CDR3 is CASSFEFLTGMNTEAFF. The CDR3 nucleotides are TGTGCCAGCAGCTTTGAGTTCCTTACAGGAATGAACACTGAAGCTTTCTTT.